This record covers a single TCR beta chain. There is no known antigen for this receptor. Nothing much larger sits one base from this clone, and base qualities are not available. V is cut by 5 bases and J by 6 bases, and the space between the germline ends is 16 bases. Via the germline V gene, CDR1 is MNHEY and CDR2 SVGAGI. The CDR3 runs 14 residues from the cysteine to the phenylalanine. The sequence is cut down to CDR3 DNA, 42 bases in frame from base 1. Libraries were built with the immunoSEQ multiplex PCR assay. The multiplex PCR relied on a mix of 60 forward primers for TCR Vbeta segments and 13 reverse primers for TCR Jbeta segments. A multiplex PCR assay on genomic DNA amplified the CDR3 region of rearranged TCR beta genes. Amplified TCR beta libraries were sequenced as 87-base-pair reads on the Illumina HiSeq System. As for how the authors treated the data: A later analysis counted 65 million to 90 million unique TCR beta chains across the 640 or so repertoires, and approximately 11 million of these chains were shared by at least two donors. To remove PCR and sequencing errors, raw reads were error-corrected and collapsed into unique sequences using a nearest-neighbor algorithm that merged closely related sequences. To assign V, D and J gene segments, CDR3 sequences were aligned to IMGT reference sequences. For a sequence to be retained, at least a six-nucleotide match to both a V gene segment and a J gene segment was required. Rearrangements were called productive when the CDR3 lacked stop codons and stayed in frame with V and J; all others were non-productive. CDR3 was defined according to IMGT convention as the region running from the second conserved V-encoded cysteine to the conserved J-encoded phenylalanine. In an earlier analysis of just under 600 of the donors, sequences lacking an unambiguous match to a single V gene segment were excluded. In an earlier analysis of about 590 of the donors, a V segment was called functional when productive rearrangements were above 56.7%, and segregating when the standard deviation between donors exceeded 5%. To diagnose cytomegalovirus status from the catalog of TCR beta chain sequences, a statistical classification framework was built. In a later analysis, TCR nucleotide sequences were compared against IMGT/GENE-DB human TR gene sequences so that V and J genes could be assigned. The TCRdist pipeline was used in a later analysis to assign CDR3 sequences and most-parsimonious VDJ recombination scenarios. In a later analysis, every TCR beta chain was defined by the combination of its CDR3 amino acid sequence and its V-gene family, and reads without a unique V-gene family were dropped. A later analysis removed 550 to 700 highly shared, low-generation-probability nucleotide sequences to deal with suspected cross-contamination and a sequencing artifact. For each public chain, a later analysis derived a clonal expansion index from normalized ranks of inferred template counts within each repertoire. In a later analysis, generation probabilities were computed using a VDJ recombination model fitted to out-of-frame rearrangements, and the results were checked against IGoR. Hypergeometric tests were used in a later analysis to score TCR-TCR, TCR-HLA and TCR-CMV co-occurrence, with a repertoire-size bias correction applied to the TCR pairs. A later analysis estimated false discovery rates by permuting HLA or CMV assignments 20 times. In a later analysis, co-occurring TCRs were grouped with DBSCAN, and TCRdist sequence similarity was added when clustering was performed within HLA-allele-positive subsets. Repertoires with fewer than 30,000 or more than 120,000 public chains were left out of co-occurrence clustering, as were about 5 repertoires with anomalous nucleotide sharing. TCRdb limited this immuneACCESS table to in-frame rearrangements with V and J called. A share of clones is missing; checked studies link under half to unresolved V genes, and the rest is unexplained. The DNA gave D and trimming, while V, J and clone size come from that table. The sample records about 180,000 clones, approximately 81% of which are singletons. The ten largest clones represent around 0.96% of the sample.

The record originates from a study of cytomegalovirus exposure and HLA in healthy donors (dated by TCRdb to about 2017). In terms of the full investigation: An earlier analysis of 587 of the donors reported 276 Gb of sequence data and 117 million unique TCR beta sequences obtained from about 200 million T cells. In a later genetic analysis, genome-wide SNP genotypes for about three fifths of the roughly 670 donors were used, and that subset was treated as a discovery cohort. Among roughly 370 genotyped donors of the cohort, an average of 235,054 unique TCR beta nucleotide sequences were sequenced per donor, roughly 20% of them non-productive. Donor age, sex, ethnicity and CMV serostatus were collected together with the repertoire data. Of the 350 to 400 genotyped donors, about 80% fell in the genetic ancestry cluster associated with self-reported Caucasian donors. To study patterns of TCR occurrence, a later analysis re-analyzed previously published TCR beta repertoires from hundreds of donors and added high-resolution HLA genotyping. Because of strong linkage in the cohort, a handful of DR-DQ haplotypes were treated as single units for association and clustering. High-throughput TCR immunosequencing, statistical association of individual TCRs with disease status, and machine learning were combined to predict cytomegalovirus infection status. Both class I and class II loci were covered by HLA typing, at four-digit resolution. In addition to the first cohort of 500 to 850 subjects, a separate validation cohort of approximately 130 different subjects was used. Rather than using new phenotypic data, the later analysis identified candidate immune exposures from TCR beta sequences and from how often those sequences occurred across donors. The study profiled the T cell repertoires of 500 to 800 subjects by immunosequencing and related them to cytomegalovirus serostatus. All discovery cohort repertoires had been generated on a single sequencing platform. An earlier analysis of approximately 580 of the donors used high-throughput TCR beta sequencing to judge whether each TCR beta V gene segment behaved as functional or pseudogenic. The number of donors typed differed by locus, with roughly 629-640 for A, B, C, DRB1 and DQB1, over 500 for DQA1, 606 for DPA1, and some 470 for DPB1. The study was designed to test whether signatures of past pathogen exposure could be identified by cataloging public T cell receptors. An early release that covered around 590 HLA-typed donors contained approximately 300 gigabases of sequencing data and approximately 85 million unique TCR sequences. What the research found in general, with its limitations: The authors suggested that the approach could potentially be extended to other disease states and immunological phenotypes. The classifier was reported to diagnose cytomegalovirus status with high specificity and sensitivity in both the original cohort and the validation cohort. Specific HLA alleles were associated with 18,000 or so TCR beta sequences at a false discovery rate of 0.05 in a later analysis. Immune exposure information for the cohort was limited to CMV serostatus. Linkage disequilibrium might explain the correlated functional status among segregating V segments, but an unknown experimental factor could not be ruled out. Several of the top co-occurrence clusters appeared to be linked to parvovirus B19, influenza, CMV and Epstein-Barr virus, according to a later analysis. A group of highly shared sequence variants was considered likely to be a technical artifact of the sequencing pipeline. A later analysis found that most CMV-associated TCR beta chains appeared HLA-restricted, with HLA associations seemingly driven largely by CMV exposure. The presence/absence analyses assumed that sequencing depth was roughly uniform across donors, and that assumption may not be true. Seventeen rarely observed V segments, including chromosome 9 orphons, were excluded from the earlier analysis of almost 600 of the donors because counts were too low. A later analysis found that HLA-associated TCR beta chains were more clonally expanded and had lower generation probabilities than equally common non-associated chains. HLA typing was unavailable for some donors at each locus, so association tests used only the typed subset. In a later analysis, TCR association rates were found to vary across HLA loci, with the most associated TCRs seen for DRB1 alleles and the fewest for HLA-C alleles. An earlier analysis of around 500 of the donors showed that most TCR beta V segments appeared in productive rearrangements either about 87% or about 30% of the time, which broadly matched IMGT annotations. Most TCR sequences were observed very rarely across donors, whereas some public TCRs were present in many individuals. The study gave a list of about 160 TCR beta chains associated with cytomegalovirus. An association between a missense DCLRE1C variant and V-gene and J-gene trimming of TCR beta chains was found in a later genetic analysis and replicated in an independent cohort. This cohort had only TCR beta chains sequenced, and the lack of alpha or paired-chain data limited which features could be detected. In vitro tests confirmed that a few of the cytomegalovirus-associated TCR beta chains recognize cytomegalovirus antigens. A later genetic analysis reported fewer N-insertions in productive TCRs among donors in an Asian-associated ancestry cluster than the roughly 700-donor mean. When HLA alleles, especially DR and DQ, strongly co-occurred, TCR associations were difficult to assign to individual alleles. Some IMGT-functional V segments, including TRBV6-2 and TRBV6-3, could not be told apart with the 87-base-pair reads, so those segments were excluded. A further reported finding was that TCR beta sequences accurately predicted the HLA-A and HLA-B alleles for most subjects in the first cohort.

The cohort consisted of approximately 690 healthy bone marrow donors. At the time of sampling, all cohort members were nominally healthy, though unrecorded immune exposures were likely present. The donor tested CMV seronegative, placing the donor among the approximately 400 seronegative members of the cohort. A peripheral blood sample was provided by each donor, and peripheral blood mononuclear cells were used for TCR beta sequencing. Genomic DNA extraction from the blood cell samples was performed with the Qiagen DNeasy Blood Extraction Kit. The TCR sequence derives from a man aged 25 to 45 in good health and CMV-seronegative. Sequencing was done on a sample of PBMCs. Rearrangement joined TRBV6-5 to TRBJ2-5; a weak D assignment points to TRBD2 (5 bases agree). The CDR3 protein is CASSDWGEGKTQYF. The nucleotides read TGTGCCAGCAGTGATTGGGGAGAAGGAAAGACCCAGTACTTC.